This is a list of T cell receptor beta chains from one sample in a study of early T cells in non-severe SARS-CoV-2 infection. TCRdb reprocessed the 5' RACE reads via MiXCR and lists one record per CDR3 protein. The repertoire consists of fewer than 85,000 distinct CDR3 sequences, with 13% occurring once and the leading ten covering roughly 6%. The source material was whole blood. The receptor set was obtained from an adult who was a healthcare worker with PCR-confirmed SARS-CoV-2 infection or an uninfected control (not recorded which). Each CDR3 is given with its conserved first and last residue. A D gene is named only where the DNA matches it firmly. The size entry is marked missing in some rows and otherwise reads once, few, many or a size class.

j_call v_call d_call clone_size cdr3_aa cdr3_nt
TRBJ1-1 TRBV29-1 . . CSVEWEAATEAFF TGCAGCGTTGAATGGGAAGCAGCCACTGAAGCTTTCTTT
TRBJ2-1 TRBV20-1 TRBD1 few CSATDRTGSSYNEQFF TGCAGTGCGACGGACAGGACGGGCAGCTCCTACAATGAGCAGTTCTTC
TRBJ2-7 TRBV29-1 . . CSVEGLSATYEQYF TGCAGCGTTGAAGGCTTGTCAGCAACCTACGAGCAGTACTTC
TRBJ2-2 TRBV5-1 . . CASGLAPNTGELFF TGCGCCAGCGGTTTAGCGCCTAACACCGGGGAGCTGTTTTTT
TRBJ1-4 TRBV2 . many CAAGAESLNEKLFF TGTGCCGCCGGGGCCGAATCGCTAAATGAAAAACTGTTTTTT
TRBJ2-7 TRBV29-1 . . CSAVAGQYYEQYF TGCAGCGCTGTAGCCGGACAGTACTACGAGCAGTACTTC
TRBJ1-1 TRBV27 . . CASSTPGILGTEAFF TGTGCCAGCAGTACCCCAGGGATTCTGGGCACTGAAGCTTTCTTT
TRBJ2-2 TRBV11-2 TRBD1 many CASSTGQGATGELFF TGTGCCAGCAGCACCGGACAGGGGGCCACCGGGGAGCTGTTTTTT
TRBJ2-6 TRBV6-5 . . CASSPWGVKSGANVLTF TGTGCCAGCAGCCCATGGGGGGTAAAGTCTGGGGCCAACGTCCTGACTTTC
TRBJ1-1 TRBV6-6 TRBD1 . CASSSGGMNTEAFF TGTGCCAGCAGCTCAGGGGGGATGAACACTGAAGCTTTCTTT
TRBJ2-3 TRBV29-1 . many CSVEGQGISTDTQYF TGCAGCGTTGAAGGCCAGGGGATTTCCACAGATACGCAGTATTTT
TRBJ2-3 TRBV29-1 . . CSYLGFGGSASTDTQYF TGCAGCTATCTTGGGTTTGGGGGCTCCGCTAGCACAGATACGCAGTATTTT
TRBJ1-1 TRBV15 TRBD1 . CATSTKTGKNTEAFF TGTGCCACCAGCACCAAGACAGGGAAGAACACTGAAGCTTTCTTT
TRBJ2-1 TRBV2 . few CASGQEGNNEQFF TGTGCCAGCGGCCAGGAGGGAAACAATGAGCAGTTCTTC
TRBJ2-2 TRBV24-1 . many CATSDKGATHSGELFF TGTGCCACCAGTGATAAAGGGGCCACCCACAGCGGGGAGCTGTTTTTT
TRBJ2-3 TRBV2 TRBD2 . CASSTIAGGLYF TGTGCCAGCAGTACAATAGCGGGGGGGCTATATTTT
TRBJ2-7 TRBV3-1 . few CASSQEPTGFRLAESSYEQYF TGTGCCAGCAGCCAAGAACCGACAGGGTTCAGGCTAGCGGAGAGCTCCTACGAGCAGTACTTC
TRBJ1-5 TRBV19 . many CASSREGAPRPQHF TGTGCCAGTAGTAGGGAGGGTGCCCCACGGCCCCAGCATTTT
TRBJ2-2 TRBV12-3/TRBV12-4 . . CASSPRASNTGELFF TGTGCCAGCAGTCCCAGAGCCTCGAACACCGGGGAGCTGTTTTTT
TRBJ2-3 TRBV6-5 TRBD2 few CASSYSGLALTDTQYF TGTGCCAGCAGTTACTCGGGACTAGCGCTTACAGATACGCAGTATTTT
TRBJ2-2 TRBV5-1 . . CASSLRASDGTGELFF TGCGCCAGCAGCTTGAGGGCTAGCGATGGCACCGGGGAGCTGTTTTTT
TRBJ1-1 TRBV6-5 . . CASRHRTANTEAFF TGTGCCAGCAGGCATAGGACAGCAAACACTGAAGCTTTCTTT
TRBJ2-7 TRBV4-1 . . CASSQDSQSLRLGESYEQYF TGCGCCAGCAGCCAAGATAGTCAAAGTTTGAGGTTGGGGGAGTCCTACGAGCAGTACTTC
TRBJ1-5 TRBV20-1 . few CSATAGTNSNQPQHF TGCAGTGCTACCGCCGGGACGAATAGCAATCAGCCCCAGCATTTT